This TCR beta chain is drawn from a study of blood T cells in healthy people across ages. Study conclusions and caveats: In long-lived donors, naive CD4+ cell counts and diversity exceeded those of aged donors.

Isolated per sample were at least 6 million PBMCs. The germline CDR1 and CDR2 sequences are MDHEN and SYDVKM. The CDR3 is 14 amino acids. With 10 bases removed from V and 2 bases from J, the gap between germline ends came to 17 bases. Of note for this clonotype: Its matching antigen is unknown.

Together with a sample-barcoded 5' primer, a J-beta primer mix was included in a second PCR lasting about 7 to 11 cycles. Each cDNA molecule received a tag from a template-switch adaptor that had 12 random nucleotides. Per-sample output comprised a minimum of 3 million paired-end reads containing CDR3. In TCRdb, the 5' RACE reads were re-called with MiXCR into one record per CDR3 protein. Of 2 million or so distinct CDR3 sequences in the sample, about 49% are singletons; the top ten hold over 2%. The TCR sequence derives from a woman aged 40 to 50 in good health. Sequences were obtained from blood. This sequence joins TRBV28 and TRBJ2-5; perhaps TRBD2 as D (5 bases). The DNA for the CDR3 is TGTGCCACCGAAACCCCCGGGGTACAAGAGACCCAGTACTTC. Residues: CATETPGVQETQYF.